The 5 T cell receptor beta chains presented below share a single source sample, sequenced in a study of T cells in women clearing cervical HPV infection. Sequenced by immunoSEQ multiplex PCR; TCRdb stores in-frame clones only, minus some. The table lists roughly 30,000 clones, with around 8% in the top ten. Sample: blood buffy coat. Receptors were obtained from a woman aged 18 to 75 with a cervical HPV16 infection that either progressed to CIN3+ or cleared (not recorded which).

A remark on this clone: The missing CDR3 end, 3 residues past where the read stops, is filled in from the germline J gene. The chain combines TRBV7-9 with TRBJ1-2; possibly TRBD1 for D (6 bases). There are 14 residues in the CDR3. The V gene's germline CDR1 is SEHNR and CDR2 FQNEAQ (reference sequence). The CDR3 DNA, read in part, is TGTGCCAGCAGCCCACAGGGATCCTACAATGAC. It is translated as CASSPQGSYND. The full CDR3 reads CASSPQGSYNDYTF. Supplemented by reference TRBV7-9 and TRBJ1-2, the full variable domain reads DTGVSQNPRHKITKRGQNVTFRCDPISEHNRLYWYRQTLGQGPEFLTYFQNEAQLEKSRLLSDRFSAERPKGSFSTLEIQRTEQGDSAMYLCASSPQGSYNDYTFGSGTRLTVV.

As concerns this clone: The DNA ends 3 residues before the CDR3 does, and the rest of the CDR3 is filled in from the germline J gene. The genes are TRBV4-1 and TRBJ1-5, with TRBD1 identical over 7 bases. Germline lookup yields CDR1 MGHRA and CDR2 YSYEKL. The J segment lost 5 bases and the V segment lost 2 bases, leaving 9 bases of the junction unmatched. The CDR3 is 16 residues long. The CDR3 bases that were read are TGCGCCAGCAGCCAATTTGGGACAGCTCAAGATCAGCCC. This gives the protein CASSQFGTAQDQP. The full CDR3 protein reads CASSQFGTAQDQPQHF.

As for this clone: The DNA ends 3 residues before the CDR3 does, and the rest of the CDR3 is filled in from the germline J gene. The chain has TRBV28 and TRBJ1-5; D not certain. There are 13 residues in the CDR3. Trimming removed 1 base at V and 7 bases at J, with 8 bases between. The germline CDR1 and CDR2 sequences are MDHEN and SYDVKM. The CDR3 bases that were read are TGTGCCAGCAGTTTATACGGCGGCCAGCCC. This gives the protein CASSLYGGQP. The entire CDR3 protein reads CASSLYGGQPQHF.

As concerns this clone: The CDR3 extends 3 residues past the end of the read, so its final part is completed from the germline J gene. The chain recombines TRBV20-1 with TRBJ2-7, with TRBD1 identical over 8 bases. CDR3 length equals 15 residues. Germline values: CDR1 DFQATT, CDR2 SNEGSKA (reference sequence). Trimming took 6 bases from V and 3 from J; bases not matched to a gene: 13. Incomplete CDR3 DNA: TGCAGTGCCACCCCAGGGGGCTTTTTTCGCTACGAG. Translating gives CSATPGGFFRYE. The whole CDR3 region reads CSATPGGFFRYEQYF.

About this clone: The missing CDR3 end, 3 residues past where the read stops, is filled in from the germline J gene. The J gene is TRBJ2-3, the V gene TRBV7-9; a weak D match, TRBD2 (6 bases). Germline-derived CDR1 and CDR2 are SEHNR and FQNEAQ (reference sequence). The CDR3 length is 13 residues. The CDR3 protein is CASSQQGGQPQYF. CDR3 bases read: TGTGCCAGCAGCCAGCAGGGAGGCCAGCCG.